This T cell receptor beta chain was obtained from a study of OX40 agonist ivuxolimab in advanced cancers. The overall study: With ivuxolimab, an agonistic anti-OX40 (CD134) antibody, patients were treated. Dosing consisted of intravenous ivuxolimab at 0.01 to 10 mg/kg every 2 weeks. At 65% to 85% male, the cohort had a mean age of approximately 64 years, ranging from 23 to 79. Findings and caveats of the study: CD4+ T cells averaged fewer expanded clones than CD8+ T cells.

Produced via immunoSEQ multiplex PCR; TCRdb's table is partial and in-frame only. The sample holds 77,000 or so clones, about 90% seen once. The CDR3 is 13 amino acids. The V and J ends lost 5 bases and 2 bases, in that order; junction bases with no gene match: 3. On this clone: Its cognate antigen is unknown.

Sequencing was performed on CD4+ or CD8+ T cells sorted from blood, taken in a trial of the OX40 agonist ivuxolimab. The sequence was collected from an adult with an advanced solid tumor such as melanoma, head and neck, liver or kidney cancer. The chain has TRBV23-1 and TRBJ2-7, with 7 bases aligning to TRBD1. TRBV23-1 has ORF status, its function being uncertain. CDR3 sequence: CASSWDSTYEQYF. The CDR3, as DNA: TGCGCCAGCAGTTGGGACAGTACCTACGAGCAGTACTTC.